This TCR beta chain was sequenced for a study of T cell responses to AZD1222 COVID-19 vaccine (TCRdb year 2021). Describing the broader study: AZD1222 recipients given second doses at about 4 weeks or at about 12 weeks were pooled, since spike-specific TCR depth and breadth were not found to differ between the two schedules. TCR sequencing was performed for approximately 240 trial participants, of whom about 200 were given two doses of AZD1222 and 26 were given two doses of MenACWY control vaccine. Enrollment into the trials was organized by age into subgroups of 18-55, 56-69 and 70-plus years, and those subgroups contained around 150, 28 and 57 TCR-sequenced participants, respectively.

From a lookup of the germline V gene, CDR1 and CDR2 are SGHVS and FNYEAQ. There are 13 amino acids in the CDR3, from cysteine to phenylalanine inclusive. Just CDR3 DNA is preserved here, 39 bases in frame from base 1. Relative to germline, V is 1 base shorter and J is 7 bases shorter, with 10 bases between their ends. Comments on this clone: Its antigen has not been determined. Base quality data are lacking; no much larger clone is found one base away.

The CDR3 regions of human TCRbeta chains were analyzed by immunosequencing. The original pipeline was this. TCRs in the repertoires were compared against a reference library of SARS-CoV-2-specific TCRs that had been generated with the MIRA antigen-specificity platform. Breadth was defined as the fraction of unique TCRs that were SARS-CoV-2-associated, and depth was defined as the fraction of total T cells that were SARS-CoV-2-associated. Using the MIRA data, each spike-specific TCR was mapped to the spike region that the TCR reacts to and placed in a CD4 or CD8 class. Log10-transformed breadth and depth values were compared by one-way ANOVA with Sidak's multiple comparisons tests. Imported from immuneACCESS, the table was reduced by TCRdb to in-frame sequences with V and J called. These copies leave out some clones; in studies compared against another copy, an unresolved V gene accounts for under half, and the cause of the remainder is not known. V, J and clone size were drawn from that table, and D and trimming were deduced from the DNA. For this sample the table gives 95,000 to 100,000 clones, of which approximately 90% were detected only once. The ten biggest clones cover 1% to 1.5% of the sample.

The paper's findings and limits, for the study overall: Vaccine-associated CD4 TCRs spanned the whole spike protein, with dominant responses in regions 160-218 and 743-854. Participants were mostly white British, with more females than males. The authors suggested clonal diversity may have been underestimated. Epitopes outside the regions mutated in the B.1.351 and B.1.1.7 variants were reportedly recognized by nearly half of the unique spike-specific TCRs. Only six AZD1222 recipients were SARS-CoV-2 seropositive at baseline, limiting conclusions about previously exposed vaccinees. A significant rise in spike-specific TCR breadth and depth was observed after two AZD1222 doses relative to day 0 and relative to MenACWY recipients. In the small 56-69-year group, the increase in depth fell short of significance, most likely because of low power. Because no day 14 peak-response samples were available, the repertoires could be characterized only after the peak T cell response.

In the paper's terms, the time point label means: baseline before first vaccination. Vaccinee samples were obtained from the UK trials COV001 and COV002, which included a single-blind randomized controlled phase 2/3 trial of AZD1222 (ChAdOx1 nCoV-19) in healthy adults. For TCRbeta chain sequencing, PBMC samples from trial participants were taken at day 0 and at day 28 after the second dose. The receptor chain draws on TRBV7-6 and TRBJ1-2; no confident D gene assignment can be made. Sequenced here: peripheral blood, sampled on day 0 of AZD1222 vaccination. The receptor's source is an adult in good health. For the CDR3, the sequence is CASSLDPGLGYTF. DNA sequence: TGTGCCAGCAGCTTAGATCCCGGGCTTGGCTACACCTTC.